The clone carrying this T cell receptor beta chain was observed a few times. The antigen is undetermined. This CDR3 spans 16 amino acids. V lost 4 bases and J lost 2, with 16 bases in between. Germline assignment: CDR1 LGHNA and CDR2 YSLEER. The data were taken from a study of blood T cells in healthy people across ages. Primers used in a second PCR of about 6 to 11 cycles were a sample-barcoded 5' primer and a J-beta primer mix. From the 5' RACE reads, TCRdb called clonotypes with MiXCR, one entry per CDR3 protein. The repertoire holds over 950,000 distinct CDR3 sequences, with under 40% as singletons. Notes on the study in general: Since the PBMCs were unsorted, naive and antigen-experienced cells could not be conclusively compared.

V and J are TRBV4-3 and TRBJ2-3, with a tentative D call TRBD2 (5 bases). Sequenced input: blood. The receptor was derived from a man between 18 and 35 years old in good health. As DNA, the CDR3 is TGCGCCAGCAGCCGTTCGACTCTGCGGGTCACAGATACGCAGTATTTT. Encoded protein: CASSRSTLRVTDTQYF.